This entry concerns a single T cell receptor (beta chain). This sample was taken from a study of T-cell reconstitution after alpha-beta-depleted transplantation in children. Unique molecular identifiers were used in preparing the TCRbeta library. TCRdb recomputed calls from the PCR reads with MiXCR, one row per CDR3 protein. This sample has about 980,000 distinct CDR3 sequences, with about 31% found just once. This clonotype originated in a boy younger than two who had a stem cell transplant for SCID, so the T cells may come from the graft donor. The sequencing used PBMCs, mostly from graft donor cells, collected 360 days after TCRalphabeta/CD19-depleted stem cell transplant.

The CDR3 protein is CASSQQGAKTEAFF. CDR3 bases: TGCGCCAGCAGCCAGCAGGGGGCAAAGACTGAAGCTTTCTTT. The chain is built from TRBV4-1 and TRBJ1-1; 8 bases are a match to TRBD1. Per the germline V gene, CDR1 is MGHRA and CDR2 is YSYEKL. Losses at the gene ends were 3 bases for V and 5 bases for J; bases not matched to a gene: 5. CDR3 length: 14 amino acids.